This TCR beta chain was observed in a study of shared clonotypes between healthy human individuals. Across the whole study: Per-donor plates numbered three CD4 naive, three CD4 memory, two CD8 naive and one CD8 memory.

Sequenced by immunoSEQ multiplex PCR; TCRdb stores in-frame clones only, minus some. This sample has over a million clones; roughly 96% occur once, and the top ten carry approximately 1.1%. Details on this clone: Its specificity is not known.

Study-level results: A few donors showed sharing of 4.5% to 5% of naive CD4 clonotypes. Sampling involved blood alone; tissue repertoires likely differ.

The receptor comes from a man aged 25 to 45 in good health. The specimen sequenced was naive CD4+ T cells sorted from blood. The subset is: CD45RA+ positively selected.

As DNA, the CDR3 is TGTGCCAGCTCATCGACAGGGGGGTCTAACTATGGCTACACCTTC. Translating it yields CASSSTGGSNYGYTF. The chain has TRBV18 and TRBJ1-2; 9 nucleotides line up with TRBD1. The CDR3 sequence is 15 residues long. J gave up 0 bases and V 5 bases, and 4 bases lay outside the gene matches. Germline V gene lookup returns CDR1 KGHSH and CDR2 LQKENI.